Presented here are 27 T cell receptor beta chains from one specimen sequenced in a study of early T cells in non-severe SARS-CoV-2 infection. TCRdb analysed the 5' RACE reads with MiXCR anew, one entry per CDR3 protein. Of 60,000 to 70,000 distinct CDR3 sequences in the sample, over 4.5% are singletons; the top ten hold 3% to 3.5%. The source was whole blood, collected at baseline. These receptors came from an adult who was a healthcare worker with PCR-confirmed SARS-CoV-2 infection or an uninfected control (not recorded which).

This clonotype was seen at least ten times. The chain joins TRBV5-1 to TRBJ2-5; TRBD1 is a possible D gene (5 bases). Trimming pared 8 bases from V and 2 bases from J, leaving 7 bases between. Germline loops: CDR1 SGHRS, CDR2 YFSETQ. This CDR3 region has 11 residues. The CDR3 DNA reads TGCGCCAGTAGACAGCAAGAGACCCAGTACTTC. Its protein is CASRQQETQYF.

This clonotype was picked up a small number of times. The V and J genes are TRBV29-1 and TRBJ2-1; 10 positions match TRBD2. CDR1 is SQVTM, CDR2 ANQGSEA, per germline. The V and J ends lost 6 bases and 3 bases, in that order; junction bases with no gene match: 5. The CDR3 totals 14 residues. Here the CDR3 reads CSVYGTSDYNEQFF. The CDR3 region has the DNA TGCAGCGTGTACGGGACTAGCGACTACAATGAGCAGTTCTTC.

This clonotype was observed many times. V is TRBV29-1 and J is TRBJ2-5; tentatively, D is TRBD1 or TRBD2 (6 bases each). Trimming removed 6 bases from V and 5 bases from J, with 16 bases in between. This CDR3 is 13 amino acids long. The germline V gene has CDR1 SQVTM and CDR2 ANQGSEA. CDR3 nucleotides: TGCAGCGTGGGGGGCCCTGACGCCGAGACCCAGTACTTC. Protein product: CSVGGPDAETQYF.

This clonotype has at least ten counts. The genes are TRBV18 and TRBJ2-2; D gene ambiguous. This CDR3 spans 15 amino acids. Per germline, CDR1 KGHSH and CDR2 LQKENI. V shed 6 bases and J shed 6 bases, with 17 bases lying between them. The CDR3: CASSREGSGSGELFF. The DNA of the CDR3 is TGTGCCAGCTCGCGTGAAGGCTCTGGTTCCGGGGAGCTGTTTTTT.

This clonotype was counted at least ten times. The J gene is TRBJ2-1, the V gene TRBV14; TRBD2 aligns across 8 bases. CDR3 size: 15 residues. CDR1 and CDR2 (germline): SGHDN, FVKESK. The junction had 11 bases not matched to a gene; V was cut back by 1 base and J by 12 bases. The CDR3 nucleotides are TGTGCCAGCAGCCAAGTCCGGGAGGGCCTATTCGGGCAGTTCTTC. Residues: CASSQVREGLFGQFF.

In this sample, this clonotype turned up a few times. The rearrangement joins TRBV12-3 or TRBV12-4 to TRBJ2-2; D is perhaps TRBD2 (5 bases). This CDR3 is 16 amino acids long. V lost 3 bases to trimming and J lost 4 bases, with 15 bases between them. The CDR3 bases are TGTGCCAGCAGTTTCGCAGCGGCACGGCCCACCGGGGAGCTGTTTTTT. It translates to CASSFAAARPTGELFF.

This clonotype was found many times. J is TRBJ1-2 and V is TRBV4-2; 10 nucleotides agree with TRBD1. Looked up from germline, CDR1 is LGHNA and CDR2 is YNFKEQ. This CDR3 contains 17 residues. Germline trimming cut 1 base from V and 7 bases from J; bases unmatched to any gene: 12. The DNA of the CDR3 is TGTGCCAGCAGCCAAGCCCAGGGGACAGGGGAATCTGGTGGCTACACCTTC. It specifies CASSQAQGTGESGGYTF.

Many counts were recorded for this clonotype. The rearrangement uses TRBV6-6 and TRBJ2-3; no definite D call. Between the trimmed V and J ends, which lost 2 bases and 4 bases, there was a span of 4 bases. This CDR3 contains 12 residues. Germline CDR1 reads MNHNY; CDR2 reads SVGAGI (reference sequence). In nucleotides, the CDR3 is TGTGCCAGCAGTTACACGGCAGATACGCAGTATTTT. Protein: CASSYTADTQYF.

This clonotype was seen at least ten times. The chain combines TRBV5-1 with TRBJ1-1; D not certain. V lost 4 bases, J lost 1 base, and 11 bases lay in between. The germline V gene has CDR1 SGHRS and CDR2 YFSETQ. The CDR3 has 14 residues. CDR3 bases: TGCGCCAGCAGCCTACTGACCCAGAACACTGAAGCTTTCTTT. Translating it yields CASSLLTQNTEAFF.

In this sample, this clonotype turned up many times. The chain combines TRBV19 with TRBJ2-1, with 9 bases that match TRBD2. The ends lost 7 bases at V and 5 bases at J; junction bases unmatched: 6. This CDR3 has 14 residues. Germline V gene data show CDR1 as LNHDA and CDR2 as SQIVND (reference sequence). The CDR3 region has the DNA TGTGCCAGTACTAGCGGGACAAGGGACAATGAGCAGTTCTTC. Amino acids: CASTSGTRDNEQFF.

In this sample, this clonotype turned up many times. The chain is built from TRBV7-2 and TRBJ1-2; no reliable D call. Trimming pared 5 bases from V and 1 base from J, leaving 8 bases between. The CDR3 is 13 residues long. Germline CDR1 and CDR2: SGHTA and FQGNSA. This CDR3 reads CASSPDLNYGYTF. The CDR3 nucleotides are TGTGCCAGCAGCCCGGACCTTAACTATGGCTACACCTTC.

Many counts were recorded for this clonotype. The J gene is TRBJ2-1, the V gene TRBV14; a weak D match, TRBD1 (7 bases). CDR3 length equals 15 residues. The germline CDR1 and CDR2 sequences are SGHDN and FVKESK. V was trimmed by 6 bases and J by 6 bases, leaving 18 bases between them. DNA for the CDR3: TGTGCCAGCAGTATCCGCGGGACAGTAGGCAATGAGCAGTTCTTC. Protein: CASSIRGTVGNEQFF.

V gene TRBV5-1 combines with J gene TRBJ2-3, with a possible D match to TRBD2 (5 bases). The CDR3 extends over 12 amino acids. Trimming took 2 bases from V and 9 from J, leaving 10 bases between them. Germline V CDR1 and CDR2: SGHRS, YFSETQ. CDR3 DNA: TGCGCCAGCAGCTTCGGGGAACTAACGCAGTATTTT. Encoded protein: CASSFGELTQYF.

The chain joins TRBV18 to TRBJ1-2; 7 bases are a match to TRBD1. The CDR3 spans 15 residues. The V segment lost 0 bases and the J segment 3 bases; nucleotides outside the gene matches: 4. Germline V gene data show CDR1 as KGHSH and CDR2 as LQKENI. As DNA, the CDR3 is TGTGCCAGCTCACCACCGGGACAGTATTACTATGGCTACACCTTC. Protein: CASSPPGQYYYGYTF.

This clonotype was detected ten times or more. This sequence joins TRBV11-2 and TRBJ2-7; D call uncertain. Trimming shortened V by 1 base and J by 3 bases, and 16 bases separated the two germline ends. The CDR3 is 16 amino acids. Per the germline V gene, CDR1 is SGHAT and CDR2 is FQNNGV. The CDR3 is CASSLGPEWAFYEQYF. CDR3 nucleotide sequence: TGTGCCAGCAGCTTAGGGCCGGAGTGGGCCTTCTACGAGCAGTACTTC.

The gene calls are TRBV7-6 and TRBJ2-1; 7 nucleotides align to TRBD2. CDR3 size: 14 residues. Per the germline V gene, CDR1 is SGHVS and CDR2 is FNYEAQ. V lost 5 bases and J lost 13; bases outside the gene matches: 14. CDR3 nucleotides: TGTGCCAGCAGCCCGTGGGGAGGGAGCCAACAACAGTTCTTC. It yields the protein CASSPWGGSQQQFF.

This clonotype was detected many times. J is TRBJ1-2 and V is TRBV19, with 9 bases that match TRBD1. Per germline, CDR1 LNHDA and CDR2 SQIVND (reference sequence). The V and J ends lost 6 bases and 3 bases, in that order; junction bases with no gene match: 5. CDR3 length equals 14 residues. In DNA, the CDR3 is TGTGCCAGTAGATGGGACAGGGCGGACTATGGCTACACCTTC. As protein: CASRWDRADYGYTF.

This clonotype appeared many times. Here the CDR3 DNA reads TGCAGCGTCGCAGTACAGGGAGAGGACAATGAGCAGTTCTTC. Amino acids: CSVAVQGEDNEQFF. The genes are TRBV29-1 and TRBJ2-1, with D possibly TRBD1 on 6 matching bases. Looked up from germline, CDR1 is SQVTM and CDR2 is ANQGSEA. Deletions cut 6 bases from V and 5 bases from J, with 17 bases between. The CDR3 spans 14 residues.

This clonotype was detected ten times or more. The CDR3 protein is CATIGIQETQYF. The CDR3, as DNA: TGTGCCACCATAGGGATTCAAGAGACCCAGTACTTC. V gene TRBV28 combines with J gene TRBJ2-5; D gene uncertain. Germline V gene lookup returns CDR1 MDHEN and CDR2 SYDVKM. Trimming took 10 bases from V and 2 from J, leaving 11 bases between them. The CDR3 has 12 residues.

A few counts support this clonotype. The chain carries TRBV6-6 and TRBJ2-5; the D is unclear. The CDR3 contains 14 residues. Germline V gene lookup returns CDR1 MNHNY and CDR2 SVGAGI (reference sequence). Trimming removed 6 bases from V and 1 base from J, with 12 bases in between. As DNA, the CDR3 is TGTGCCAGCAGCCCCCTGGGCGGCCAAGAGACCCAGTACTTC. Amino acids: CASSPLGGQETQYF.

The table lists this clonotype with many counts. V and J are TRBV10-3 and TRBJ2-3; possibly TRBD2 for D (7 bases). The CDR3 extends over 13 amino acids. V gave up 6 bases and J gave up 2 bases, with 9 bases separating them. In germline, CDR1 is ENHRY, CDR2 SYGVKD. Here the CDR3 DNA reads TGTGCCATCAGGGGGGGGGCCACAGATACGCAGTATTTT. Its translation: CAIRGGATDTQYF.

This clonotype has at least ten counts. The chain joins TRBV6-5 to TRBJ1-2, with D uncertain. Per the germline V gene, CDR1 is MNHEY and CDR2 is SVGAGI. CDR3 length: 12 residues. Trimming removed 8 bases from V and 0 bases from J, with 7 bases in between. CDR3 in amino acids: CASQDSNYGYTF. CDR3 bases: TGTGCCAGCCAGGACTCTAACTATGGCTACACCTTC.

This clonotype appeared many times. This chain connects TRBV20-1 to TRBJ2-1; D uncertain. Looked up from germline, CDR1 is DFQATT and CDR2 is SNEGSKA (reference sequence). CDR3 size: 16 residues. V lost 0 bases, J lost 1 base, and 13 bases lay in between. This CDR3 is CSARDRSPASYNEQFF. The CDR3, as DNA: TGCAGTGCTAGAGATCGGTCGCCGGCTTCCTACAATGAGCAGTTCTTC.

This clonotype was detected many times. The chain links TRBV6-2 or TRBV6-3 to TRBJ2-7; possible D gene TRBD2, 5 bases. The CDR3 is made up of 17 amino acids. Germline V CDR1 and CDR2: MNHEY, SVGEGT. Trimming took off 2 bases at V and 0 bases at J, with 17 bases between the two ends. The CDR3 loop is CASSYTVRTAYSYEQYF. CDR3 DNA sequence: TGTGCCAGCAGTTACACGGTAAGGACTGCCTACTCCTACGAGCAGTACTTC.

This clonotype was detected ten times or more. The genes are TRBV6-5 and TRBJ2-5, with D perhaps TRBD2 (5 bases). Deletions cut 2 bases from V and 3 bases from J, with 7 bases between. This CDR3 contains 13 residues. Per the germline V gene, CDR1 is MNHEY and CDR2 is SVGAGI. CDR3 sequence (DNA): TGTGCCAGCAGTTACACGGGGAAAGAGACCCAGTACTTC. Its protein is CASSYTGKETQYF.

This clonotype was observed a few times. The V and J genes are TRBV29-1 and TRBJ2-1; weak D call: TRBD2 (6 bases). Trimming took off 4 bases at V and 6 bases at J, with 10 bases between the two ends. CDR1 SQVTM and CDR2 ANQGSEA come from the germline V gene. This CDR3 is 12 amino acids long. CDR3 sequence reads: CSVGNSGNEQFF. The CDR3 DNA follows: TGCAGCGTTGGTAATAGCGGCAATGAGCAGTTCTTC.

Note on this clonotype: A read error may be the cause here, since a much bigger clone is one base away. The chain's CDR3 is CASRLVLAGGLDEQYF. In DNA, the CDR3 is TGTGCCAGTAGGCTCGTATTAGCGGGAGGATTGGACGAGCAGTACTTC. This rearrangement joins TRBV19 to TRBJ2-7; TRBD2 matches at 10 bases. This CDR3 is built from 16 residues. Germline CDR1 reads LNHDA; CDR2 reads SQIVND (reference sequence). V was clipped by 6 bases and J by 5 bases; unmatched bases: 13.